This TCR beta chain was documented in a study of blood T cell repertoires in COVID-19. Study overall: Nucleic acid was either cDNA or gDNA, and it came from T cells, B-cell-depleted T cells, or PBMCs.

In assigning cohorts, the study relied on participant-reported clinical history. Within 2 weeks of study entry, exposed participants had contacted a PCR-confirmed or clinician-diagnosed COVID-19 case. CDR1 is SGHTA and CDR2 is FQGNSA in the germline V gene. This CDR3 is 13 amino acids long. V lost 6 bases and J 4 bases, leaving 12 bases between the germline ends. This clone appeared once. Original processing notes: Reference gene primer amplification in the assay estimated nucleated cell counts. TCRdb keeps only in-frame clones here, not all; method: immunoSEQ multiplex PCR. V, J and clone size were drawn from that table, and D and trimming were deduced from the DNA. Here the sample spans around 160,000 clones, over 80% being singletons.

The sample comprised PBMCs or T cells enriched from blood (not recorded which). This TCR was recovered from a woman aged 45-60 years who had been exposed to COVID-19. J is TRBJ1-1 and V is TRBV7-2; tentatively, D is TRBD1 (6 bases). CDR3 sequence: CASRRRQATEAFF. CDR3 sequence (DNA): TGTGCCAGCAGAAGGCGACAGGCCACTGAAGCTTTCTTT.